The clone carrying this T cell receptor beta chain was seen a few times. Antigen: not known. V trimming: 4 bases; J trimming: 9 bases; junction bases outside the gene matches: 6. The CDR3 totals 13 residues. CDR1 LNHDA and CDR2 SQIVND come from the germline V gene (reference sequence). Unique molecular identifiers were present on the cDNA, and a universal primer site came from template switching. TCRdb re-derived calls from the 5' RACE reads in MiXCR, one entry per CDR3 protein. The sample holds 200,000 to 250,000 distinct CDR3 sequences, more than 9.5% seen once. This entry is derived from a study of identical twins. Study-level findings and limits: Among out-of-frame alpha sequences shared by twins, low generation probability occurred in excess.

These data also featured in a second study, about yellow fever vaccine responses in identical twins.

The material sequenced was memory (CD45RO+) T cells sorted from blood. The sequence came from a woman aged 18-29 years in good health. The chain carries TRBV19 and TRBJ2-1; TRBD1 matches 7 bases. CDR3 amino acids: CASSTRTGLEQFF. CDR3 sequence (DNA): TGTGCCAGTAGTACTAGGACAGGACTTGAGCAGTTCTTC.